These 29 T cell receptor beta chains were all obtained from the same sample, sequenced in a study of STAT5B mutations in CD4+ large granular lymphocyte leukemia. TCRdb keeps only in-frame clones here, not all; method: immunoSEQ multiplex PCR. In the table there are around 30,000 clones, roughly 72% of which are singletons. The sequencing input was CD4+ T cells from blood buffy coats. Every receptor here comes from a human donor in good health.

This chain uses TRBV4-3 with TRBJ1-5; D is unresolved. With 0 bases removed from V and 7 bases from J, the gap between germline ends came to 7 bases. The CDR3 is 13 amino acids. From germline, CDR1 is LGHNA and CDR2 YSLEER. DNA for the CDR3: TGCGCCAGCAGCCAAGATCGGGAGCAGCCCCAGCATTTT. Its protein product is CASSQDREQPQHF.

This clone occurred a few times. The chain combines TRBV4-1 with TRBJ1-2; no clear D. The length of the CDR3 is 16 residues. V lost 0 bases, J lost 8 bases, and 19 bases lay in between. Per germline, CDR1 MGHRA and CDR2 YSYEKL. The CDR3, as DNA: TGCGCCAGCAGCCAAGACTGGGGAACATTTGGAAAGGGCTACACCTTC. Translation gives CASSQDWGTFGKGYTF.

The rearrangement uses TRBV7-2 and TRBJ2-5, with 11 bases that match TRBD2. The V gene end was trimmed by 5 bases and the J gene end by 0 bases; junction bases not matched to a gene: 8. Germline V gene sequence: CDR1 SGHTA, CDR2 FQGNSA. The CDR3 length is 17 residues. As DNA, the CDR3 is TGTGCCAGCAGCCGCACGACTAGCGGGGTGTACCAAGAGACCCAGTACTTC. It yields the protein CASSRTTSGVYQETQYF.

In nucleotides, the CDR3 is TGTGCCAGCAGCACCCTAACAGGTCCATCTGGGGCCAACGTCCTGACTTTC. Translation gives CASSTLTGPSGANVLTF. The chain uses TRBV11-2 and TRBJ2-6, with D maybe TRBD1 (5 bases). CDR3 length: 17 amino acids. Germline CDR1 reads SGHAT; CDR2 reads FQNNGV. The V and J ends lost 5 bases and 1 base respectively, with 15 bases between them.

V usage is TRBV5-4 and J usage is TRBJ2-4; D ambiguous. This CDR3 spans 13 amino acids. V lost 0 bases to trimming and J lost 6 bases, with 7 bases between them. Germline CDR1 SGHNT, CDR2 YYREEE (reference sequence). CDR3 residues: CASSLAGTNIQYF. The CDR3 DNA is TGTGCCAGCAGCTTGGCTGGAACAAACATTCAGTACTTC.

The J gene is TRBJ1-5, the V gene TRBV30; D gene uncertain. CDR1 is GTSNPN and CDR2 is SVGIG in the germline V gene (reference sequence). This CDR3 region has 16 residues. V gave up 2 bases and J gave up 1 base, with 15 bases separating them. This chain's CDR3 is CAWSRVKGLSNQPQHF. CDR3 sequence (DNA): TGTGCCTGGAGTCGAGTAAAAGGACTGAGCAATCAGCCCCAGCATTTT.

The chain has TRBV7-2 and TRBJ2-3; tentative D call: TRBD2 (7 bases). The germline V and J ends were trimmed by 8 bases and 2 bases, with 14 bases remaining between them. CDR3 length equals 14 residues. Germline V gives CDR1 SGHTA, CDR2 FQGNSA. This CDR3 is CASEAGAPTDTQYF. In DNA, the CDR3 is TGTGCCAGCGAGGCGGGGGCCCCCACAGATACGCAGTATTTT. The full variable domain, completed using reference TRBV7-2 and TRBJ2-3, is GAGVSQSPSNKVTEKGKDVELRCDPISGHTALYWYRQSLGQGLEFLIYFQGNSAPDKSGLPSDRFSAERTGGSVSTLTIQRTQQEDSAVYLCASEAGAPTDTQYFGPGTRLTVL.

The chain couples TRBV19 to TRBJ2-3; 11 nucleotides line up with TRBD2. The CDR3 extends over 15 amino acids. The germline gives CDR1 LNHDA, CDR2 SQIVND (reference sequence). V lost 6 bases to trimming and J lost 6 bases; unmatched junction nucleotides: 8. In DNA, the CDR3 is TGTGCCAGTAGAGCTAGCGGGGGGCTGCGGGATACGCAGTATTTT. As protein: CASRASGGLRDTQYF.

The J gene is TRBJ1-3, the V gene TRBV19; D remains unclear. The CDR3 runs to 10 residues. Germline CDR1 is LNHDA and CDR2 is SQIVND (reference sequence). V lost 8 bases to trimming and J lost 1 base, with 0 bases between them. CDR3 protein: CASSGNTIYF. CDR3 coding DNA: TGTGCCAGTTCTGGAAACACCATATATTTT.

This clone was seen more than once but under ten times. This chain joins TRBV4-1 and TRBJ1-6; 7 bases line up with TRBD1. CDR3 length equals 14 residues. Germline assignment: CDR1 MGHRA and CDR2 YSYEKL. J was trimmed by 5 bases and V by 3 bases; bases with no gene match: 1. The CDR3, as DNA: TGCGCCAGCAGCCACGGGACAGATAATTCACCCCTCCACTTT. Amino acids: CASSHGTDNSPLHF.

This chain connects TRBV28 to TRBJ2-7, with 12 bases matching TRBD2. Germline V gene lookup returns CDR1 MDHEN and CDR2 SYDVKM. The CDR3 contains 14 residues. Trimming at V came to 6 bases and at J to 7 bases, leaving 7 bases not matched to a gene. DNA of the CDR3: TGTGCCAGCAGCCTAGCGGGGGGGCCCCGAGAGCAGTACTTC. As protein: CASSLAGGPREQYF.

The V call is TRBV4-1, the J call TRBJ1-2; 8 bases are a match to TRBD1. The germline CDR1 and CDR2 sequences are MGHRA and YSYEKL. CDR3 length: 14 residues. V trimming: 1 base; J trimming: 11 bases; junction bases outside the gene matches: 9. DNA of the CDR3: TGCGCCAGCAGCCAAGTGGGGCAGGGGGCTGGTTACACCTTC. As protein: CASSQVGQGAGYTF.

This sequence joins TRBV27 and TRBJ2-1; 7 bases align to TRBD1. CDR1 is MNHEY and CDR2 is SMNVEV in the germline V gene (reference sequence). With V trimmed by 5 bases and J by 3 bases, 1 base remained unmatched. The CDR3 runs 13 residues. CDR3 nucleotide sequence: TGTGCCAGCAGTCGGACAGGCTACAATGAGCAGTTCTTC. Amino acid sequence: CASSRTGYNEQFF.

The chain employs TRBV6-6 and TRBJ1-1; 10 bases are shared with TRBD1. V gave up 6 bases and J gave up 8 bases; unmatched junction bases: 3. The CDR3 sequence is 12 residues long. The germline V gene encodes CDR1 MNHNY and CDR2 SVGAGI (reference sequence). This chain's CDR3 is CASRWDRGEAFF. The CDR3 nucleotides read TGTGCCAGCAGATGGGACAGGGGCGAAGCTTTCTTT.

This chain connects TRBV5-1 to TRBJ2-5, with D uncertain. The J call could be wrong; TRBJ2-7 is a better fit for the DNA end. Germline assignment: CDR1 SGHRS and CDR2 YFSETQ. The CDR3 totals 15 residues. CDR3 amino acids: CASSLDRRISYEQYF. The CDR3 coding sequence is TGCGCCAGCAGCTTGGATCGACGGATCTCCTACGAGCAGTACTTC.

The CDR3 DNA reads as TGCAGTGCTAGAGGGCTCTATGGCTACACCTTC. It codes for CSARGLYGYTF. The V gene is TRBV20-1, the J gene TRBJ1-2; D is unclear. V was clipped by 1 base and J by 4 bases, with 4 bases between them. The CDR3 extends over 11 amino acids. Germline V gives CDR1 DFQATT, CDR2 SNEGSKA (reference sequence).

There are a few counts of this clone. The chain uses TRBV25-1 and TRBJ2-7, with no clear D. From germline, CDR1 is MGHDK and CDR2 SYGVNS. This CDR3 has 13 residues. Trimming cost V 1 base and J 2 bases, with 6 bases left between them. The CDR3 reads CASSEWTAYEQYF. The CDR3 DNA is TGTGCCAGCAGTGAATGGACGGCCTACGAGCAGTACTTC.

This clone was detected a few times. The chain links TRBV19 to TRBJ2-3; 10 nucleotides line up with TRBD2. There are 14 residues in the CDR3. V lost 8 bases and J lost 5; bases outside the gene matches: 7. The germline CDR1 and CDR2 sequences are LNHDA and SQIVND (reference sequence). The CDR3 sequence: CASRIAGGGDTQYF. CDR3 nucleotides: TGTGCCAGTCGGATAGCGGGGGGTGGAGATACGCAGTATTTT.

The J gene is TRBJ1-6, the V gene TRBV27, with no clear D. The V end was cut by 0 bases, the J end by 9 bases, with 15 bases between. Germline CDR1 MNHEY, CDR2 SMNVEV (reference sequence). The CDR3 sequence is 16 residues long. CDR3 region: CASSLSRDPRSSPLHF. In nucleotides, the CDR3 is TGTGCCAGCAGTTTATCCCGAGACCCGAGGAGTTCACCCCTCCACTTT.

The V gene is TRBV5-1, the J gene TRBJ1-4; D is uncertain. The V and J ends lost 2 bases and 5 bases respectively, with 10 bases between them. CDR1 and CDR2 (germline): SGHRS, YFSETQ. CDR3 length: 14 amino acids. In DNA form, the CDR3 reads TGCGCCAGCAGCTTCGACCCCCGGAATGAAAAACTGTTTTTT. It yields the protein CASSFDPRNEKLFF.

This chain uses TRBV5-4 with TRBJ1-1; the D is unclear. V was trimmed by 0 bases and J by 1 base, leaving 7 bases between them. From germline, CDR1 is SGHNT and CDR2 YYREEE (reference sequence). This CDR3 region has 14 residues. The CDR3 is CASSLGLKNTEAFF. DNA of the CDR3: TGTGCCAGCAGCTTGGGGCTCAAGAACACTGAAGCTTTCTTT.

This clone was seen only a few times. V and J are TRBV29-1 and TRBJ2-7; D unresolved. From germline, CDR1 is SQVTM and CDR2 ANQGSEA. The CDR3 spans 12 residues. In DNA form, the CDR3 reads TGCAGTTACCGAGGAGTAGCTTACGAGCAGTACTTC. As protein: CSYRGVAYEQYF.

The chain carries TRBV6-5 and TRBJ2-1; 9 nucleotides align to TRBD2. Germline V gene sequence: CDR1 MNHEY, CDR2 SVGAGI. Trimming cost V 8 bases and J 10 bases; bases outside gene matches: 12. The length of the CDR3 is 14 residues. For the CDR3, the DNA is TGTGCCAGCCGGCGGGGGGGAGTACCGGGGGAGCAGTTCTTC. It translates to CASRRGGVPGEQFF.

This chain links TRBV29-1 with TRBJ1-3; maybe TRBD1 (6 bases). CDR1 and CDR2 from the germline V gene are SQVTM and ANQGSEA. The CDR3 consists of 14 residues. Trimming cost V 2 bases and J 0 bases, with 8 bases left between them. CDR3 sequence reads: CSVELGGSGNTIYF. In nucleotides, the CDR3 is TGCAGCGTTGAACTAGGGGGCTCTGGAAACACCATATATTTT.

The V call is TRBV7-2, the J call TRBJ1-5; D possibly corresponds to TRBD1 (5 bases). In germline, CDR1 is SGHTA, CDR2 FQGNSA. V lost 5 bases and J 4 bases, leaving 12 bases between the germline ends. The length of the CDR3 is 14 residues. The DNA for the CDR3 is TGTGCCAGCAGCCTTGGACACCATAATCAGCCCCAGCATTTT. Translating gives CASSLGHHNQPQHF.

The chain couples TRBV9 to TRBJ1-1, with a tentative D call TRBD1 (5 bases). CDR1 and CDR2 (germline): SGDLS, YYNGEE. This CDR3 is 14 amino acids long. V lost 4 bases and J lost 4, with 14 bases in between. Here the CDR3 DNA reads TGTGCCAGCAGCACCTCGACAGCGGCCACTGAAGCTTTCTTT. This sequence encodes CASSTSTAATEAFF.

The V and J genes are TRBV5-6 and TRBJ1-6; unclear D gene. The CDR3 runs 12 residues. Trimming removed 1 base at V and 7 bases at J, with 3 bases between. The germline gives CDR1 SGHDT, CDR2 YYEEEE. Here the CDR3 reads CASSLTNSPLHF. The CDR3 coding sequence is TGTGCCAGCAGCTTGACAAATTCACCCCTCCACTTT.

This chain joins TRBV7-2 and TRBJ2-2, with D perhaps TRBD1 (6 bases). The germline V gene encodes CDR1 SGHTA and CDR2 FQGNSA. V lost 1 base to trimming and J lost 8 bases, with 11 bases between them. The CDR3 spans 14 residues. Here the CDR3 reads CASSLEGVGGELFF. CDR3 coding DNA: TGTGCCAGCAGCTTAGAGGGGGTTGGTGGGGAGCTGTTTTTT.

CDR3 sequence reads: CASRGTGAGEQYF. CDR3 DNA: TGCGCCAGCAGGGGGACAGGGGCTGGAGAGCAGTACTTC. This sequence joins TRBV5-1 and TRBJ2-7; 10 positions match TRBD1. Germline V CDR1 and CDR2: SGHRS, YFSETQ. V shed 5 bases, J shed 7 bases, and the junction held 6 bases outside the gene matches. This CDR3 is built from 13 residues. The entire variable domain, with the rest obtained from reference TRBV5-1 and TRBJ2-7, is as follows: KAGVTQTPRYLIKTRGQQVTLSCSPISGHRSVSWYQQTPGQGLQFLFEYFSETQRNKGNFPGRFSGRQFSNSRSEMNVSTLELGDSALYLCASRGTGAGEQYFGPGTRLTVT.